This T cell receptor beta chain was obtained from a study of blood T cells in healthy people across ages. The study, taken as a whole, reports: Roughly linearly, TCR beta diversity per million T cells fell as age increased.

Note on this clonotype: Its antigen remains unknown. One end of the junction fails to match germline, which may point to a read error.

Using a J-beta primer mix together with a sample-barcoded 5' primer, a second PCR was run for about 7 to 12 cycles. TCRdb reanalysed the 5' RACE reads using MiXCR and keeps one entry per CDR3 protein. Of 700,000 to 950,000 distinct CDR3 sequences in the sample, about 42% were seen once. The sequenced sample consisted of blood. The receptor comes from a woman aged 55-75 years in good health.

CDR3 protein: CASGYELAGGLGVQETQYF. CDR3 DNA: TGTGCCAGCGGTTACGAACTAGCGGGGGGGCTCGGAGTCCAAGAGACCCAGTACTTC. The gene calls are TRBV6-2 or TRBV6-3 and TRBJ2-5; TRBD2 agrees at 13 bases. This CDR3 spans 19 amino acids. The germline V gene has CDR1 MNHEY and CDR2 SVGEGT.